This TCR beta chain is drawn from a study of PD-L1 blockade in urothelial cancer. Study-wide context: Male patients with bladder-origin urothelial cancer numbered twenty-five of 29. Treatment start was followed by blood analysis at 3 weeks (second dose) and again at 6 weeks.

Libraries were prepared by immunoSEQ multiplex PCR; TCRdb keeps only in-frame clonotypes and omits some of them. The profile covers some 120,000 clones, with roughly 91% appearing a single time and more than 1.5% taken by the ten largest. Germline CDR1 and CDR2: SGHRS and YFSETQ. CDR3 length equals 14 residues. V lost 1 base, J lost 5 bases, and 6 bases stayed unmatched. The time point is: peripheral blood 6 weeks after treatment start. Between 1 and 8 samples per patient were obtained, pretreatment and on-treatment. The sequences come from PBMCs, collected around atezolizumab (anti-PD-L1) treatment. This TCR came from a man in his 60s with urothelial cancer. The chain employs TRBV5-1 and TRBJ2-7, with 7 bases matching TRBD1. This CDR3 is CASSLMTGSDEQYF. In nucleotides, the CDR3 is TGCGCCAGCAGCTTGATGACAGGGTCCGACGAGCAGTACTTC. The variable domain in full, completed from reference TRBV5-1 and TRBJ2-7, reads KAGVTQTPRYLIKTRGQQVTLSCSPISGHRSVSWYQQTPGQGLQFLFEYFSETQRNKGNFPGRFSGRQFSNSRSEMNVSTLELGDSALYLCASSLMTGSDEQYFGPGTRLTVT.